This TCR beta chain was sequenced during a study of T cell changes during pregnancy in multiple sclerosis. Germline V gives CDR1 LNHDA, CDR2 SQIVND (reference sequence). V lost 2 bases, J lost 6 bases, and 24 bases lay in between. The CDR3 loop spans 18 amino acids. Assay used: immunoSEQ multiplex PCR; TCRdb lists only in-frame clones, some missing. Of around 41,000 clones in the sample, 91% are singletons; the top ten hold 0.45% to 0.55%. This receptor was taken from a female donor in good health, enrolled as a control in a pregnancy study. This material consisted of CD4+ T cells from peripheral blood mononuclear cells, taken in the third trimester of pregnancy. V usage is TRBV19 and J usage is TRBJ2-3; D may be TRBD2 (6 bases). Written as DNA, the CDR3 is TGTGCCAGTAGTATACCACGGGGAGGCTCGAGTACACGGGATACGCAGTATTTT. This encodes CASSIPRGGSSTRDTQYF.